This is a list of T cell receptor beta chains from one sample in a study of early T cells in non-severe SARS-CoV-2 infection. A single record per CDR3 protein comes from TCRdb applying MiXCR to the 5' RACE reads. This repertoire shows tens of thousands of distinct CDR3 sequences, over 11% found once; its top ten account for 3%. Specimen: whole blood. The receptors originated from an adult who was a healthcare worker with PCR-confirmed SARS-CoV-2 infection or an uninfected control (not recorded which). CDR3s include the opening cysteine and the closing phenylalanine or tryptophan. D genes are given only for firm matches. Clone size is not always given. Where it is, it says once, few, many or a class for expanded clones.

size	D	V	J	length	DNA	CDR3
many	NA	TRBV5-4	TRBJ1-1	16	TGTGCCAGCAGCTTTCGCCCAGGGGCTATGAACACTGAAGCTTTCTTT	CASSFRPGAMNTEAFF
many	NA	TRBV9	TRBJ2-2	14	TGTGCCAGCAGCGCCCGCCGGGCTTCCGGGGAGCTGTTTTTT	CASSARRASGELFF
NA	TRBD2	TRBV20-1	TRBJ2-2	14	TGCAGTGCGATAGCGGGGGCGGGCACCGGGGAGCTGTTTTTT	CSAIAGAGTGELFF
many	NA	TRBV10-3	TRBJ2-7	13	TGTGCCATCAGTGAGCTACAGACCTACGAGCAGTACTTC	CAISELQTYEQYF
many	TRBD1	TRBV6-1	TRBJ2-5	17	TGTGCCAGCAGTGAACAAAGGACAGGGGGCGTCCAAGAGACCCAGTACTTC	CASSEQRTGGVQETQYF
many	TRBD2	TRBV5-8	TRBJ2-3	14	TGTGCCAGCAGGACCCTAGCGGACACAGATACGCAGTATTTT	CASRTLADTDTQYF
many	TRBD2	TRBV27	TRBJ2-1	16	TGTGCCAGCAAACGTTTCCCACTAGCGGGAGACAATGAGCAGTTCTTC	CASKRFPLAGDNEQFF
few	NA	TRBV24-1	TRBJ2-2	15	TGTGCCACCAGTGAGGCAGGGTTGAACACCGGGGAGCTGTTTTTT	CATSEAGLNTGELFF
many	NA	TRBV6-6	TRBJ1-1	14	TGTGCCAGCAGTTCTGGAGGGGGGATAGTCGAAGCTTTCTTT	CASSSGGGIVEAFF
NA	NA	TRBV5-1	TRBJ1-1	12	TGCGCCAGCAGCCCCGGACAGACTGAAGCTTTCTTT	CASSPGQTEAFF
NA	NA	TRBV12-3/TRBV12-4	TRBJ1-2	13	TGTGCCAGCACCCCGGGGGCTAACTATGGCTACACCTTC	CASTPGANYGYTF
NA	TRBD1	TRBV14	TRBJ1-1	14	TGTGCCAGCAGGTACAGGGGTCCGAACACTGAAGCTTTCTTT	CASRYRGPNTEAFF
many	TRBD2	TRBV6-1	TRBJ2-5	16	TGTGCCAGCAGTGTGCTAATCGCTAGCGGGAGCGAGACCCAGTACTTC	CASSVLIASGSETQYF
NA	NA	TRBV6-1	TRBJ2-6	16	TGTGCCAGCAGTTTCACAGGAGCCTCTGGGGCCAACGTCCTGACTTTC	CASSFTGASGANVLTF
NA	NA	TRBV12-3/TRBV12-4	TRBJ1-2	14	TGTGCCAGCAGTCCCGGACGGGGAATTTATGGCTACACCTTC	CASSPGRGIYGYTF
few	NA	TRBV9	TRBJ2-2	14	TGTGCCACTGGAGGAGGGGGAGACACCGGGGAGCTGTTTTTT	CATGGGGDTGELFF